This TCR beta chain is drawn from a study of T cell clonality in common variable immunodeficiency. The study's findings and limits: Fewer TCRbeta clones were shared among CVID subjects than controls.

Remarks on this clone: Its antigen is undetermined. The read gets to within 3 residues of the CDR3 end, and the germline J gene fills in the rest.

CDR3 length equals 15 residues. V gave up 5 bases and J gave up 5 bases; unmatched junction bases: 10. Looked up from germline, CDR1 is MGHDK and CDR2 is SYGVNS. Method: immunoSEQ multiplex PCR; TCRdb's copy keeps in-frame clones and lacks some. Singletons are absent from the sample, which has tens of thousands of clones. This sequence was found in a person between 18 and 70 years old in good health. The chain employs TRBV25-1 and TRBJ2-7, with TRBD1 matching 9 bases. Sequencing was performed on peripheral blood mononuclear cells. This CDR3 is CASSIPGQGSNEQYF. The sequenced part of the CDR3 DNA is TGTGCCAGCAGTATACCGGGACAGGGTTCCAACGAG.